Shown below are 21 T cell receptor beta chains from a single sample sequenced in a study of blood T cell repertoires in COVID-19. Sequenced by immunoSEQ multiplex PCR; TCRdb stores in-frame clones only, minus some. The data show under 300,000 clones, about four fifths seen once. The sample taken for sequencing was peripheral blood. These receptors all come from a man aged 25-40 years who had recovered from COVID-19.

The J gene is TRBJ1-6, the V gene TRBV6-1, with D unclear. This CDR3 comprises 15 residues. From germline, CDR1 is MNHNS and CDR2 SASEGT. V gave up 1 base and J gave up 7 bases, with 11 bases separating them. The CDR3 DNA follows: TGTGCCAGCAGTGAAGGGCGACTGAACAATTCACCCCTCCACTTT. Amino acids: CASSEGRLNNSPLHF.

The chain combines TRBV27 with TRBJ2-1, with D possibly being TRBD2 (5 bases). The V gene's germline CDR1 is MNHEY and CDR2 SMNVEV (reference sequence). V dropped 2 bases and J dropped 7 bases, with 12 bases sitting between them. This CDR3 contains 14 residues. The CDR3 loop is CASSLGTSGNEQFF. DNA for the CDR3: TGTGCCAGCAGTTTAGGAACTTCGGGGAATGAGCAGTTCTTC.

This sequence joins TRBV21-1 and TRBJ2-1; the table's D call, TRBD2, has no DNA check behind it. TRBV21-1 is a pseudogene segment. CDR3 size: 15 residues. The CDR3 protein is CASSSRPGDDNEQFF. CDR3 nucleotide sequence: TGTGCCAGCAGCTCTCGCCCGGGGGACGACAATGAGCAGTTCTTC.

The chain employs TRBV5-1 and TRBJ1-3; tentative D call: TRBD1 (6 bases). This CDR3 is built from 15 residues. V was trimmed by 4 bases and J by 1 base, leaving 12 bases between them. Germline CDR1 SGHRS, CDR2 YFSETQ. The CDR3 is CASSTGSNSGNTIYF. The CDR3 DNA follows: TGCGCCAGCAGCACAGGGTCTAATTCTGGAAACACCATATATTTT.

The rearrangement links TRBV5-1 to TRBJ2-3; D may be TRBD1 (6 bases). The CDR3 is made up of 16 amino acids. Germline assignment: CDR1 SGHRS and CDR2 YFSETQ. Deletions cut 4 bases from V and 7 bases from J, with 22 bases between. CDR3 sequence (DNA): TGCGCCAGCAGCCCCCAGATTAGGGGGACACTGAATACGCAGTATTTT. Encoded protein: CASSPQIRGTLNTQYF.

The chain carries TRBV27 and TRBJ2-3; D gene uncertain. Germline CDR1 and CDR2: MNHEY and SMNVEV (reference sequence). V was trimmed by 2 bases and J by 4 bases, leaving 10 bases between them. The CDR3 is made up of 14 amino acids. In DNA form, the CDR3 reads TGTGCCAGCAGTTTAATTAGCCAGTCAGATACGCAGTATTTT. It is translated as CASSLISQSDTQYF.

The chain uses TRBV5-1 and TRBJ2-3; D is uncertain. The V gene lost 0 bases and the J gene lost 0 bases, with 17 bases spanning the gap. The germline V gene encodes CDR1 SGHRS and CDR2 YFSETQ. The CDR3 is made up of 18 amino acids. CDR3 sequence: CASSLGRLGLYSTDTQYF. CDR3 nucleotide sequence: TGCGCCAGCAGCTTGGGACGGCTTGGGCTTTATAGCACAGATACGCAGTATTTT. Complete variable domain (other parts from reference TRBV5-1 and TRBJ2-3): KAGVTQTPRYLIKTRGQQVTLSCSPISGHRSVSWYQQTPGQGLQFLFEYFSETQRNKGNFPGRFSGRQFSNSRSEMNVSTLELGDSALYLCASSLGRLGLYSTDTQYFGPGTRLTVL.

The chain employs TRBV28 and TRBJ2-3; D remains ambiguous. The V gene's germline CDR1 is MDHEN and CDR2 SYDVKM. The ends were cut back, 6 bases at V and 6 bases at J, with 19 bases in the middle. The CDR3 runs 15 residues. The CDR3 spells CASSLIRGVSDTQYF. In DNA form, the CDR3 reads TGTGCCAGCAGCCTGATACGAGGAGTGAGTGATACGCAGTATTTT.

V gene TRBV27 combines with J gene TRBJ2-7; D unresolved. The germline CDR1 and CDR2 sequences are MNHEY and SMNVEV (reference sequence). This CDR3 spans 13 amino acids. V shed 5 bases and J shed 1 base, with 9 bases lying between them. In DNA form, the CDR3 reads TGTGCCAGCAGTCGCACAAGTTCCTACGAGCAGTACTTC. Translated, it gives CASSRTSSYEQYF.

The V gene is TRBV24-1, the J gene TRBJ1-2, with D possibly TRBD1 on 6 matching bases. V dropped 2 bases and J dropped 4 bases, with 10 bases sitting between them. CDR1 and CDR2 (germline): KGHDR, SFDVKD. The CDR3 runs to 14 residues. The CDR3 nucleotides read TGTGCCACCAGTGATTCCGGGACACCCTATGGCTACACCTTC. Translation gives CATSDSGTPYGYTF.

This clone was recorded only once. This chain links TRBV7-2 with TRBJ1-5; TRBD1 is a possible D gene (6 bases). The ends were cut back, 2 bases at V and 7 bases at J, with 9 bases in the middle. Germline V gene data show CDR1 as SGHTA and CDR2 as FQGNSA. CDR3 length equals 13 residues. CDR3 DNA: TGTGCCAGCAGCTTAACAGGGTGGCAGCCCCAGCATTTT. This translates into CASSLTGWQPQHF.

This chain uses TRBV6-6 with TRBJ2-1, with TRBD1 as a possible D gene (5 bases). V lost 4 bases and J 8 bases, leaving 18 bases between the germline ends. CDR1 and CDR2 (germline): MNHNY, SVGAGI (reference sequence). This CDR3 spans 15 amino acids. The CDR3 DNA reads TGTGCCAGCAGTTTGCTTAGACTGGGCAGGGATGAGCAGTTCTTC. Its translation: CASSLLRLGRDEQFF.

The chain is built from TRBV6-4 and TRBJ2-1; TRBD2 aligns across 8 bases. Germline CDR1 MRHNA, CDR2 SNTAGT. V trimming: 2 bases; J trimming: 8 bases; junction bases outside the gene matches: 5. The CDR3 contains 14 residues. In DNA, the CDR3 is TGTGCCAGCAGTGACGCCGGGGGGGGCCATGAGCAGTTCTTC. Its protein is CASSDAGGGHEQFF.

This sequence joins TRBV19 and TRBJ2-5; the match to TRBD1 covers 8 bases. The junction had 13 bases not matched to a gene; V was cut back by 5 bases and J by 5 bases. This CDR3 spans 16 amino acids. The germline V gene encodes CDR1 LNHDA and CDR2 SQIVND (reference sequence). CDR3 in amino acids: CASSPGQGRVGETQYF. In nucleotides, the CDR3 is TGTGCCAGTAGTCCCGGACAGGGCCGGGTGGGGGAGACCCAGTACTTC.

CDR3 nucleotide sequence: TGTGCCAGCAGTGCCGGGACAGGAGACGGCTACACCTTC. The encoded protein is CASSAGTGDGYTF. The rearrangement joins TRBV12-3 or TRBV12-4 to TRBJ1-2; 8 nucleotides match TRBD1. The junction had 7 bases not matched to a gene; V was cut back by 5 bases and J by 8 bases. The CDR3 loop spans 13 amino acids.

DNA of the CDR3: TGTGCCAGCAGCCGTAACCCAGGGGGCGAGCAGTACTTC. Its protein is CASSRNPGGEQYF. This chain links TRBV12-3 or TRBV12-4 with TRBJ2-7, with TRBD1 matching 7 bases. This CDR3 region has 13 residues. V gave up 6 bases and J gave up 6 bases; unmatched junction bases: 8.

This chain links TRBV4-1 with TRBJ2-2; D gene unclear. The CDR3 runs 15 residues. V was pared by 0 bases and J by 0 bases, with 5 bases between. CDR1 is MGHRA and CDR2 is YSYEKL in the germline V gene. The CDR3 nucleotides are TGCGCCAGCAGCCAAGATGCAGCGAACACCGGGGAGCTGTTTTTT. This sequence encodes CASSQDAANTGELFF.

This clone turned up a few times. The genes are TRBV6-2 or TRBV6-3 and TRBJ1-2; D may be TRBD1 (5 bases). The ends were cut back, 2 bases at V and 4 bases at J, with 11 bases in the middle. The V gene's germline CDR1 is MNHEY and CDR2 SVGEGT. This CDR3 spans 14 amino acids. CDR3 region: CASSYSGAPYGYTF. The CDR3, as DNA: TGTGCCAGCAGTTACAGCGGGGCGCCCTATGGCTACACCTTC.

This chain connects TRBV19 to TRBJ2-4, with TRBD2 as a possible D gene (5 bases). Germline-derived CDR1 and CDR2 are LNHDA and SQIVND (reference sequence). The V gene lost 4 bases and the J gene lost 5 bases, with 9 bases spanning the gap. The CDR3 runs 13 residues. The CDR3 loop is CASSNPGENIQYF. CDR3 DNA sequence: TGTGCCAGTAGTAATCCCGGGGAAAACATTCAGTACTTC.

A few counts support this clone. This chain uses TRBV3-1 (or the pseudogene TRBV3-2) with TRBJ1-5; no reliable D call. Trimming removed 1 base at V and 0 bases at J, with 10 bases between. The CDR3 is 16 amino acids. Germline values: CDR1 LGHDT, CDR2 YNNKEL (reference sequence). The CDR3 is CASSQVTLYSNQPQHF. CDR3 coding DNA: TGTGCCAGCAGCCAAGTGACTCTTTATAGCAATCAGCCCCAGCATTTT.

V gene TRBV19 combines with J gene TRBJ2-3, with 8 bases identical to TRBD2. Unmatched junction bases numbered 16, after V lost 6 bases and J lost 2 bases. Germline V gives CDR1 LNHDA, CDR2 SQIVND (reference sequence). CDR3 length: 18 residues. This CDR3 is CASSRTIAGSQITDTQYF. CDR3 nucleotides: TGTGCCAGTAGCCGAACCATAGCGGGGAGCCAAATCACAGATACGCAGTATTTT.